This passage covers 8 T cell receptor beta chains from one sample sequenced in a study of radiotherapy plus CTLA-4 blockade in lung cancer. Repertoires were generated with immunoSEQ multiplex PCR, while TCRdb's copy carries only in-frame clones and drops some. The sample has some 96,000 clones, roughly 88% seen once. Specimen: peripheral blood, collected from a patient treated with radiotherapy plus ipilimumab. These receptor sequences come from a human donor with non-small cell lung cancer that progressed on radiotherapy plus ipilimumab.

As regards this clone: A read error may account for a junction end that differs from germline. This sample also contains other DNA sequences that code for the same CDR3. This sequence joins TRBV7-3 and TRBJ2-3; 8 bases are shared with TRBD2. The CDR3 sequence is 14 residues long. In germline, CDR1 is SGHTA, CDR2 FQGTGA. CDR3 nucleotides: TGTGCCAGCAGCTCCGGGACTAGTACAGACACGCAGTATTTT. The encoded protein is CASSSGTSTDTQYF.

The CDR3, as DNA: TGTGCCAGCTCACCGCAAGGGTCCTTTGGCAATCAGCCCCAGCATTTT. As protein: CASSPQGSFGNQPQHF. V usage is TRBV18 and J usage is TRBJ1-5; D unresolved. Germline CDR1 is KGHSH and CDR2 is LQKENI. V lost 3 bases to trimming and J lost 2 bases, with 14 bases between them. This CDR3 has 16 residues. The whole variable domain, remainder taken from reference TRBV18 and TRBJ1-5, is NAGVMQNPRHLVRRRGQEARLRCSPMKGHSHVYWYRQLPEEGLKFMVYLQKENIIDESGMPKERFSAEFPKEGPSILRIQQVVRGDSAAYFCASSPQGSFGNQPQHFGDGTRLSIL.

This clone turned up a few times. The chain carries TRBV6-5 and TRBJ1-2; D is unresolved. V lost 3 bases and J 6 bases, leaving 11 bases between the germline ends. Germline loops: CDR1 MNHEY, CDR2 SVGAGI. The CDR3 is made up of 13 amino acids. The CDR3 DNA reads TGTGCCAGCAGTTATAAACAGACACATGGCTACACCTTC. As protein: CASSYKQTHGYTF.

This clone was recorded a few times. V is TRBV10-2 and J is TRBJ2-7; perhaps TRBD1 as D (6 bases). Germline V CDR1 and CDR2: WSHSY, SAAADI. V was cut by 3 bases and J by 6 bases, with 15 bases left in between. The CDR3 extends over 14 amino acids. The CDR3: CASSDFVGAGEQYF. The CDR3 nucleotides read TGCGCCAGCAGTGATTTTGTGGGGGCGGGCGAGCAGTACTTC.

The chain uses TRBV21-1 and TRBJ1-2. TRBV21-1 is a documented pseudogene. The CDR3 consists of 11 residues. For the CDR3, the DNA is TGTGCCAGCAGCAAAGAAGGGTGGGACACCTTC. Encoded protein: CASSKEGWDTF.

In DNA form, the CDR3 reads TGTGCCAGCAGCTTAGGGACGGTAGTCACAGATACGCAGTATTTT. As protein: CASSLGTVVTDTQYF. The V call is TRBV5-4, the J call TRBJ2-3; D is perhaps TRBD1 or TRBD2 (5 bases each). V was pared by 2 bases and J by 2 bases, with 12 bases between. Germline loops: CDR1 SGHNT, CDR2 YYREEE (reference sequence). The CDR3 contains 15 residues.

The rearrangement joins TRBV19 to TRBJ2-5, with D uncertain. The CDR3 extends over 13 amino acids. Trimming took off 4 bases at V and 5 bases at J, with 11 bases between the two ends. Germline V gene sequence: CDR1 LNHDA, CDR2 SQIVND (reference sequence). The CDR3 sequence: CASSRSSWETQYF. In DNA, the CDR3 is TGTGCCAGTAGTAGGTCCTCCTGGGAGACCCAGTACTTC.

The CDR3 DNA sequence: TGTGCCAGCTCACGTACCGGGACAGACAACACTGAAGCTTTCTTT. Translated, it gives CASSRTGTDNTEAFF. The V and J genes are TRBV18 and TRBJ1-1; 7 bases align to TRBD1. J was trimmed by 2 bases and V by 4 bases; bases with no gene match: 7. Germline V gene data show CDR1 as KGHSH and CDR2 as LQKENI. CDR3 length equals 15 residues. The whole variable domain, remainder taken from reference TRBV18 and TRBJ1-1, is NAGVMQNPRHLVRRRGQEARLRCSPMKGHSHVYWYRQLPEEGLKFMVYLQKENIIDESGMPKERFSAEFPKEGPSILRIQQVVRGDSAAYFCASSRTGTDNTEAFFGQGTRLTVV.